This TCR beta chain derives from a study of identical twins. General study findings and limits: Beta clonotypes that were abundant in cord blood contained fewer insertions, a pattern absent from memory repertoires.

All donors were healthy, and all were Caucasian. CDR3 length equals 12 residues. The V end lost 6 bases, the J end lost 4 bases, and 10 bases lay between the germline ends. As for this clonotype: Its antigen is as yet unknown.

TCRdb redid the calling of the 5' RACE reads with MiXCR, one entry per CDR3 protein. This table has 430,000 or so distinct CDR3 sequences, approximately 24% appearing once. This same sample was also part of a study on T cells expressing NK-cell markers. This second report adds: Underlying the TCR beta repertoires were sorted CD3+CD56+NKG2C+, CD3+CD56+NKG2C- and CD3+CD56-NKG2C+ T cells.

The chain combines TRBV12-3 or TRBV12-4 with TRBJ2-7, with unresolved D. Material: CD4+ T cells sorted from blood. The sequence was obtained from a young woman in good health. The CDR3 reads CASSRATYEQYF. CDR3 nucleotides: TGTGCCAGCAGCCGAGCGACTTACGAGCAGTACTTC.